This TCR beta chain was observed in a study of T cell clonotyping in hematopoietic cell transplantation. Study results and limitations: Pathologically expanded recipient clonotypes increased progressively from day 30 to day 180 as diversity fell. At the given depth, recipient repertoires were over 95% de novo clonotypes. Without cell sorting, CD4 versus CD8 contributions remain unresolved.

This table comes from immunoSEQ multiplex PCR, and its TCRdb copy is limited to in-frame clones, with some not included. This table holds fewer than 70,000 clones, about 94% found once. About this clone itself: Its antigen is as yet unknown.

The sequenced sample was peripheral blood mononuclear cells. This clonotype originated in a man aged 45-65 years in good health. Some clones in this sample may be carry-over from other donors' samples.

The CDR3 DNA sequence: TGTGCCAGCAGTTACTCAGTGGGGGGCGGCTACACCTTC. This sequence encodes CASSYSVGGGYTF. This sequence joins TRBV6-5 and TRBJ1-2; tentatively, D is TRBD1 (6 bases). The CDR3 spans 13 residues. V lost 0 bases to trimming and J lost 8 bases, with 10 bases between them. Germline V CDR1 and CDR2: MNHEY, SVGAGI.